A selection of T cell receptor beta chains follows, all from one sample in a study of control samples from healthy donors and cancer patients. Profiling relied on immunoSEQ multiplex PCR, and the TCRdb table lists in-frame clones only, not all of them. The table shows over 85,000 clones, with over 75% occurring only once. The sample comprised PBMCs. These receptors were taken from an older woman with lung cancer. CDR3s leave out the opening cysteine and the closing phenylalanine or tryptophan.

v_call cdr3_aa
TRBV27 ASSFSPTSRGTEAF
TRBV10-3 AISDPPGEDKRNQPQH
TRBV24-1 ATSDPGVAEYNEQF
TRBV5-8 ASSLGQRYQETQY
TRBV2 ASSEGAGSLKLF
TRBV7-9 ASSLSSLPYEQY
TRBV28 ASSSGQPPYEQY
TRBV28 ASKIQVTGEQY
TRBV5-1 ASSSRSGTGGTDTQY
TRBV11-2 ASSLVHLDTQY
TRBV12-3/TRBV12-4 ASSRETGELF
TRBV6-2/TRBV6-3 ASSIFNRFLDTQY
TRBV4-2 ASSQDAAGGINEQF
TRBV7-2 ASRMGSLSGNTIY
TRBV10-3 AISSSGRQYEQY
TRBV12-5 ATTRGLAEYNEQF
TRBV9 ASSVELGGGTYNEQF
TRBV3-1/TRBV3-2 ASSQIDTQY
TRBV3-1/TRBV3-2 ASSHGGQGDKPQH
TRBV7-9 ASKPGQGTEAF
TRBV7-9 ASSLADEQF
TRBV7-9 ASSSSGRGGTEAF
TRBV7-8 ASSLGPLASRQPQH
TRBV27 ASRPLGVYSYNEQF
TRBV3-1/TRBV3-2 ASSQRGDGYT
TRBV30 AWSRDMNTEAF
TRBV27 ASSLVWNSNQPQH
TRBV19 ASSKWTPGGQPQH
TRBV13 ASSPRQGTSGRRSETQY
TRBV30 AWIRQGMNTEAF